Listed below are T cell receptor beta chains from one sample, sequenced in a study of PD-1 blockade in classical Hodgkin lymphoma. Here immunoSEQ multiplex PCR was the method, and the copy in TCRdb shows in-frame clones only, minus some. The top ten clones hold 25% to 30% of a sample with roughly 16,000 clones, about 80% of them seen once. The sequences come from peripheral blood mononuclear cells (PBMCs), collected before the second cycle of nivolumab. Receptors were obtained from a human donor with classical Hodgkin lymphoma. Each CDR3 is given with its conserved first and last residue. The D gene is left open where the match is weak. Clone sizes are given selectively: once, few, many, or a class where the clone is expanded.

>TRBV7-2|.|.|TRBJ2-7
TGTGCCAGCAGCTCTATTAGTGGCTACGAGCAGTACTTC
CASSSISGYEQYF
>TRBV14|.|.|TRBJ2-2
TGTGCCAGCAGCCTCCTCAAGGGCGGGGAGCTGTTTTTT
CASSLLKGGELFF
>TRBV2|TRBD2|.|TRBJ2-3
TGTGCCAGCACCCGCACCGGTGGGGGGGGCACAGATACGCAGTATTTT
CASTRTGGGGTDTQYF
>TRBV2|.|.|TRBJ1-3
TGTGCCAGAAAAGGTTCTGGAAACACCATATATTTT
CARKGSGNTIYF
>TRBV5-6|.|.|TRBJ2-7
TGTGCCAGCAGCTCGACCTCACCGTACGAGCAGTACTTC
CASSSTSPYEQYF
>TRBV11-1|.|.|TRBJ2-7
TGTGCCAGCAGCTTAGTTCCATACGAGCAGTACTTC
CASSLVPYEQYF
>TRBV6-1|.|.|TRBJ1-2
TGTGCCAGCATCCGAAGTACTAACTATGGCTACACCTTC
CASIRSTNYGYTF
>TRBV2|TRBD1|.|TRBJ2-2
TGTGCCAGCAGTCAGGACAGGGCGGACGGGGAGCTGTTTTTT
CASSQDRADGELFF
>TRBV10-1|TRBD1|.|TRBJ1-4
TGCGCCAGCAGAGGGGACAGGGGGGAAAAACTGTTTTTT
CASRGDRGEKLFF
>TRBV7-2|.|.|TRBJ2-7
TGTGCCAGCAGCTTAGACTCAGACCGCTACGAGCAGTACTTC
CASSLDSDRYEQYF
>TRBV30|.|.|TRBJ1-4
TGTGCTCATACGAACAGGGACGAAGAACTGTTTTTT
CAHTNRDEELFF
>TRBV5-6|TRBD1|.|TRBJ1-6
TGTGCCAGCAGCTCCATAAAACGGACAGGAAATAATTCACCCCTCCACTTT
CASSSIKRTGNNSPLHF
>TRBV5-4|TRBD1|few|TRBJ1-6
TGTGCCAGCAGCTCAGGACAGGACCCGTATTCACCCCTCCACTTT
CASSSGQDPYSPLHF
>TRBV9|TRBD2|.|TRBJ2-3
TGTGCCAGCAGCGTAGGGGTTAGCGGGGTTAAAGATACGCAGTATTTT
CASSVGVSGVKDTQYF
>TRBV7-2|.|.|TRBJ2-2
TGTGCCAGCAGCTTAGAGTCCGGGGAGCTGTTTTTT
CASSLESGELFF
>TRBV7-7|.|.|TRBJ2-1
TGTGCTAGCAGCTTAGCGATGGCGGAAACGTACAATGAGCAGTTCTTC
CASSLAMAETYNEQFF
>TRBV5-1|.|.|TRBJ2-2
TGCGCCAGCAGCAGTTACACCGGGGAGCTGTTTTTT
CASSSYTGELFF
>TRBV7-9|.|.|TRBJ1-1
TGTGCCAGCAGCTCATCTACAGGGAACACTGAAGCTTTCTTT
CASSSSTGNTEAFF
>TRBV19|TRBD1|.|TRBJ1-5
TGTGCCAGTAGGAGACCCGGGACAGGGGGAAGCAATCAGCCCCAGCATTTT
CASRRPGTGGSNQPQHF
>TRBV6-5|.|.|TRBJ2-7
TGTGCCAGCAGGCCAGTCCCTGAATACGGCGAGCAGTACTTC
CASRPVPEYGEQYF
>TRBV6-1|.|.|TRBJ2-5
TGTGCCAGCACCCTGGTGGGGGTCCAAGAGACCCAGTACTTC
CASTLVGVQETQYF
>TRBV5-1|TRBD1|few|TRBJ1-1
TGCGCCAGCAGCCAGACAGAGGGGGCAGGTACTGAAGCTTTCTTT
CASSQTEGAGTEAFF
>TRBV19|.|.|TRBJ2-7
TGTGCCAGTAGTCCGGGGGCCTACGAGCAGTACTTC
CASSPGAYEQYF
>TRBV7-7|TRBD1|.|TRBJ2-5
TGTGCTAGCAGCAGGGGGACAGGGAGGGTAGAGACCCAGTACTTC
CASSRGTGRVETQYF
>TRBV6-1|.|.|TRBJ1-1
TGTGCCAGCACCCCAAGCTCGGGGATTGAAGCTTTCTTT
CASTPSSGIEAFF
>TRBV6-1|.|.|TRBJ2-6
TGTGCCAGTGAGGGACCCGGGGCCAACGTCCTGACTTTC
CASEGPGANVLTF
>TRBV27|TRBD1|.|TRBJ2-5
TGTGCCAGCAGTACAGACAGGGGTGGCGAGACCCAGTACTTC
CASSTDRGGETQYF
>TRBV4-2|.|medium-sized|TRBJ2-1
TGTGCCAGCAGCCAATACCTCGGGGAGGACAATGAGCAGTTCTTC
CASSQYLGEDNEQFF
>TRBV6-1|TRBD1|.|TRBJ1-1
TGTGCCAGCAGTAGACAGGGTGGTGCGGGAACTGAAGCTTTCTTT
CASSRQGGAGTEAFF
>TRBV5-1|TRBD1|.|TRBJ2-3
TGCGCCAGCAGCTCGGGACAGGGAATAACCACAGATACGCAGTATTTT
CASSSGQGITTDTQYF
>TRBV2|.|.|TRBJ2-7
TGTGCCAGCAGTGAATTAACGGGTCCCTTAGTAAGCCTAAGGGGGGAGCAGTACTTC
CASSELTGPLVSLRGEQYF
>TRBV18|.|.|TRBJ2-1
TGTGCCAGCTCAAGGGGGAATGAGCAGTTCTTC
CASSRGNEQFF
>TRBV4-1|.|.|TRBJ2-2
TGCGCCAGCAGCCTCCTGGGGGAGCTGTTTTTT
CASSLLGELFF
>TRBV18|TRBD1|.|TRBJ1-4
TGTGCCAGCTCCCGCCAGGGGGCAGATGATGAAAAACTGTTTTTT
CASSRQGADDEKLFF
>TRBV2|.|once|TRBJ2-3
TGTGCCAGCAGTAGCGACCCATCGGGCACAGATACGCAGTATTTT
CASSSDPSGTDTQYF
>TRBV9|.|.|TRBJ2-3
TGTGCCAGCGCGACGGCTAGCGGCACAGATACGCAGTATTTT
CASATASGTDTQYF
>TRBV19|.|.|TRBJ1-3
TGTGCCAGTAGTGGGTTCTCTGGAAACACCATATATTTT
CASSGFSGNTIYF
>TRBV5-4|.|.|TRBJ1-6
TGTGCCAGCAGCCCCCGGGCCCTAAATTCACCCCTCCACTTT
CASSPRALNSPLHF
>TRBV4-1|TRBD1|.|TRBJ1-6
TGCGCCAGCAGCCGGCCCCGGGACAGGGATAATTCACCCCTCCACTTT
CASSRPRDRDNSPLHF
>TRBV9|.|.|TRBJ1-1
TGTGCCAGCAGCGTAGCCGGCAGGGGTACTGAAGCTTTCTTT
CASSVAGRGTEAFF
>TRBV7-2|.|.|TRBJ2-7
TGTGCCAGCAGCTTCGCGCCCCCCGAGCAGTACTTC
CASSFAPPEQYF
>TRBV5-8|.|.|TRBJ1-3
TGTGCCAGCAGGGGACTCGGGAACACCATATATTTT
CASRGLGNTIYF
>TRBV13|.|.|TRBJ2-3
TGTGCCAGCAGCTTATCGGGGAGCACAGATACGCAGTATTTT
CASSLSGSTDTQYF
>TRBV6-1|.|.|TRBJ1-1
TGTGCCAGCAGTCCCCACACAGGGATAAACACTGAAGCTTTCTTT
CASSPHTGINTEAFF
>TRBV5-1|.|.|TRBJ2-7
TGCGCCAGCAGCTTCTCGGGAAGCTCCTACGAGCAGTACTTC
CASSFSGSSYEQYF
>TRBV6-1|TRBD2|.|TRBJ2-7
TGTGCCAGCCTCGGGACTAGCGGGGTGTGGGAGCAGTACTTC
CASLGTSGVWEQYF
>TRBV7-3|.|.|TRBJ2-3
TGTGCCAGCAGCTCAGGACGCCTGAGCACAGATACGCAGTATTTT
CASSSGRLSTDTQYF
>TRBV13|.|.|TRBJ1-3
TGTGCCAGCAGCTTAGTGTCGTTCTCTGGAAACACCATATATTTT
CASSLVSFSGNTIYF
>TRBV28|.|.|TRBJ2-7
TGTGCCAGCAGTGGGTCGGCGGGGGCTATCTACTTC
CASSGSAGAIYF
>TRBV4-1|TRBD1|once|TRBJ2-1
TGCGCCAGCAGCCAAGGGGCTTATCTGGATGGGACAGAGTTCTTC
CASSQGAYLDGTEFF
>TRBV7-2|TRBD1|once|TRBJ2-3
TGTGCCAGCAGCTACGTAGGGGGCTCCTTCACAGATACGCAGTATTTT
CASSYVGGSFTDTQYF
>TRBV15|TRBD1|.|TRBJ1-1
TGTGCCACCAGCAGCCGTATGACAGGGGTTGGGGCTTTCTTT
CATSSRMTGVGAFF
>TRBV7-3|.|.|TRBJ1-1
TGTGCCAGCAGCACCGGTTATCCGAACACTGAAGCTTTCTTT
CASSTGYPNTEAFF
>TRBV7-2|.|.|TRBJ1-6
TGTGCCAGCAGCCTCCGAGCAGACACCTATTCACCCCTCCACTTT
CASSLRADTYSPLHF
>TRBV15|.|.|TRBJ1-1
TGTGCCACCAGCAGAGATCGGCATTACGAAGCTTTCTTT
CATSRDRHYEAFF
>TRBV18|.|once|TRBJ2-5
TGTGCCAGCTCACTGGAAGAGACCCAGTACTTC
CASSLEETQYF
>TRBV7-9|.|.|TRBJ2-1
TGTGCCAGCAGCCCCCGGGACGCTATTTTCGAGCAGTTCTTC
CASSPRDAIFEQFF
>TRBV4-1|.|.|TRBJ2-2
TGCGCCAGCAGCCAAGAACGGTCAGGGGGGGCAAACACCGGGGAGCTGTTTTTT
CASSQERSGGANTGELFF
>TRBV7-2|.|few|TRBJ2-1
TGTGCCAGCAGCCTATCAGGACGGACCTACAATGAGCAGTTCTTC
CASSLSGRTYNEQFF